Sequencing of this TCR beta chain was carried out in a study of blood T cell repertoires in COVID-19. Overall study: Material from acute and convalescent COVID-19 was sourced from the United States, Italy and Spain.

V lost 5 bases and J lost 8; bases outside the gene matches: 6. The CDR3 has 13 residues. CDR1 is MNHEY, CDR2 SVGAGI, per germline. The study drew participants aged about 18 to 89 years from about two dozen US areas. Here immunoSEQ multiplex PCR was the method, and the copy in TCRdb shows in-frame clones only, minus some. The table records roughly 260,000 clones, approximately 90% of them present only once. The origin of this receptor is a woman aged 25-40 years with acute COVID-19. The V call is TRBV6-5, the J call TRBJ1-2; 9 bases agree with TRBD1. The specimen sequenced was PBMCs or T cells enriched from blood (not recorded which). CDR3 coding DNA: TGTGCCAGCAGTCCTGGGACAGGGCACGGCTACACCTTC. Protein: CASSPGTGHGYTF.